Below, 25 T cell receptor beta chains from the same sample are listed, as sequenced in a study of blood T cells in healthy people across ages. A second about 7 to 12 cycle PCR used barcoded and J-beta primers. Using its own MiXCR run on the 5' RACE reads, TCRdb lists one record per CDR3 protein. The sample records 850,000 to 1,300,000 distinct CDR3 sequences, more than 35% being singletons. Sequencing used blood. Receptors originate from a woman aged 55-70 years in good health.

The chain couples TRBV20-1 to TRBJ1-2; 9 bases map to TRBD1. J was trimmed by 4 bases and V by 0 bases; bases with no gene match: 9. CDR3 length equals 16 residues. Germline-derived CDR1 and CDR2 are DFQATT and SNEGSKA (reference sequence). CDR3 sequence reads: CSARESDRGTAYGYTF. The CDR3 DNA is TGCAGTGCTAGAGAGTCGGACAGGGGTACCGCCTATGGCTACACCTTC.

The chain is built from TRBV5-1 and TRBJ2-5; 13 bases map to TRBD2. Germline V lookup: CDR1 SGHRS, CDR2 YFSETQ. The CDR3 loop spans 16 amino acids. V shed 4 bases, J shed 1 base, and the junction held 4 bases outside the gene matches. CDR3 amino acids: CASSTGLAGPQETQYF. DNA of the CDR3: TGCGCCAGCAGCACGGGACTAGCGGGACCCCAAGAGACCCAGTACTTC.

V gene TRBV5-5 combines with J gene TRBJ2-7; the D gene is possibly TRBD1 (6 bases). Trimming took off 4 bases at V and 2 bases at J, with 13 bases between the two ends. CDR3 length equals 14 residues. Looked up from germline, CDR1 is SGHKS and CDR2 is YYEKEE (reference sequence). CDR3 amino acids: CASSLDRPAYEQYF. The CDR3 DNA reads TGTGCCAGCAGCCTTGACAGGCCGGCCTACGAGCAGTACTTC.

This clonotype was found many times. This chain links TRBV20-1 with TRBJ2-5, with 7 bases that match TRBD1. Germline V gives CDR1 DFQATT, CDR2 SNEGSKA (reference sequence). CDR3 size: 10 residues. The CDR3, as DNA: TGCACGACAGGGAAAGAGACCCAGTACTTC. Protein sequence: CTTGKETQYF.

V is TRBV24-1 and J is TRBJ2-1; possible D gene TRBD1, 6 bases. V dropped 3 bases and J dropped 9 bases, with 17 bases sitting between them. CDR1 KGHDR and CDR2 SFDVKD come from the germline V gene. The CDR3 covers 15 residues. The CDR3 sequence is CATSDAGRQVREQFF. The CDR3 region has the DNA TGTGCCACCAGTGATGCAGGCCGACAGGTCCGTGAGCAGTTCTTC.

Concerning this clonotype itself: Possible read error: a much larger clone is one base away. The chain uses TRBV20-1 and TRBJ2-1; 8 bases match TRBD1. Germline V gene data show CDR1 as DFQATT and CDR2 as SNEGSKA (reference sequence). Trimming cost V 7 bases and J 2 bases; bases outside gene matches: 7. The CDR3 consists of 14 residues. The DNA for the CDR3 is TGCAGTGGCGCGGGACAGGACCCCTACAATGAGCAGTTCTTC. Translating it yields CSGAGQDPYNEQFF.

The gene calls are TRBV25-1 and TRBJ2-7, with D perhaps matching TRBD1 (5 bases). This CDR3 has 16 residues. Per the germline V gene, CDR1 is MGHDK and CDR2 is SYGVNS. V was pared by 2 bases and J by 2 bases, with 16 bases between. CDR3 protein: CASSESRQMLPYEQYF. In DNA, the CDR3 is TGTGCCAGCAGTGAAAGCCGACAGATGCTCCCCTACGAGCAGTACTTC.

This clonotype was counted a few times. The chain's CDR3 is CASSERGVAGQPQHF. The DNA for the CDR3 is TGTGCCAGCAGTGAACGTGGCGTCGCGGGTCAGCCCCAGCATTTT. V is TRBV6-1 and J is TRBJ1-5; D call uncertain. Trimming cost V 2 bases and J 6 bases, with 14 bases left between them. Germline-derived CDR1 and CDR2 are MNHNS and SASEGT. This CDR3 comprises 15 residues.

The chain has TRBV6-1 and TRBJ2-3, with D perhaps matching TRBD1 or TRBD2 (7 bases each). This CDR3 has 15 amino acids. CDR1 and CDR2 from the germline V gene are MNHNS and SASEGT. The V gene lost 7 bases and the J gene lost 1 base, with 15 bases spanning the gap. CDR3: CASTQGGGGTDTQYF. The DNA for the CDR3 is TGTGCCAGCACCCAGGGGGGGGGCGGCACAGATACGCAGTATTTT.

In its sample, this clonotype was seen a few times. The chain is built from TRBV29-1 and TRBJ2-1; 16 nucleotides align to TRBD2. Looked up from germline, CDR1 is SQVTM and CDR2 is ANQGSEA. Trimming took 8 bases from V and 9 from J; bases not matched to a gene: 7. The CDR3 loop spans 14 amino acids. The CDR3 bases are TGCAGCACCTTAGGGACTAGCGGGAGGGGTGAGCAGTTCTTC. Its translation: CSTLGTSGRGEQFF.

The genes are TRBV20-1 and TRBJ2-3; D ambiguous. Trimming pared 6 bases from V and 5 bases from J, leaving 21 bases between. The CDR3 totals 15 residues. Germline V gives CDR1 DFQATT, CDR2 SNEGSKA (reference sequence). CDR3 sequence reads: CSATDLLGGLDTQYF. In nucleotides, the CDR3 is TGCAGTGCCACGGACCTTTTGGGCGGTTTAGATACGCAGTATTTT.

This clonotype was detected a few times. This chain's CDR3 is CASSPRSDTEAFF. Here the CDR3 DNA reads TGTGCCAGCAGCCCTCGGAGCGACACTGAAGCTTTCTTT. This rearrangement joins TRBV9 to TRBJ1-1; D gene unclear. The V end was cut by 4 bases, the J end by 3 bases, with 10 bases between. The CDR3 contains 13 residues. Germline CDR1 is SGDLS and CDR2 is YYNGEE.

J is TRBJ1-2 and V is TRBV7-2; the D gene is possibly TRBD1 (6 bases). The V end lost 5 bases, the J end lost 2 bases, and 15 bases lay between the germline ends. This CDR3 comprises 15 residues. Per germline, CDR1 SGHTA and CDR2 FQGNSA. CDR3 sequence reads: CASSPRTASNYGYTF. The CDR3 DNA sequence: TGTGCCAGCAGCCCCCGGACAGCTTCAAACTATGGCTACACCTTC.

This clonotype was counted many times. This chain connects TRBV12-3 or TRBV12-4 to TRBJ2-5, with D tentatively TRBD2 (5 bases). The CDR3 is 14 residues long. With 7 bases removed from V and 11 bases from J, the gap between germline ends came to 23 bases. The CDR3 coding sequence is TGTGCCAGCACCTCACCTGGTCCTCTGAGGGAGCAGTACTTC. This encodes CASTSPGPLREQYF.

This clonotype was picked up a small number of times. This CDR3 reads CASSPVGQDPYNEQFF. The CDR3, as DNA: TGTGCCAGCAGTCCCGTCGGACAGGACCCCTACAATGAGCAGTTCTTC. The chain employs TRBV27 and TRBJ2-1; TRBD1 aligns across 7 bases. The CDR3 loop spans 16 amino acids. CDR1 is MNHEY, CDR2 SMNVEV, per germline (reference sequence). Trimming took 5 bases from V and 2 from J; bases not matched to a gene: 9.

The rearrangement uses TRBV20-1 and TRBJ2-1; TRBD1 matches at 8 bases. CDR1 DFQATT and CDR2 SNEGSKA come from the germline V gene (reference sequence). Unmatched junction bases numbered 10, after V lost 2 bases and J lost 7 bases. This CDR3 spans 15 amino acids. CDR3 residues: CSARLQQGAANEQFF. The DNA for the CDR3 is TGCAGTGCTAGACTCCAGCAGGGGGCGGCGAATGAGCAGTTCTTC.

The table lists this clonotype with a few counts. This chain links TRBV20-1 with TRBJ1-2; D is unresolved. The V gene lost 5 bases and the J gene lost 4 bases, with 17 bases spanning the gap. The germline V gene has CDR1 DFQATT and CDR2 SNEGSKA (reference sequence). The CDR3 sequence is 14 residues long. The CDR3 loop reads CSAPFVDRVYGYTF. The CDR3, as DNA: TGCAGTGCTCCCTTTGTAGACCGAGTCTATGGCTACACCTTC.

In nucleotides, the CDR3 is TGCAGCGTTGCACTTGGGAGGACCCTACGGCCCCGTATCTACGAGCAGTACTTC. Amino acids: CSVALGRTLRPRIYEQYF. V is TRBV29-1 and J is TRBJ2-5, with D perhaps TRBD2 (6 bases). The end of the DNA aligns better with TRBJ2-7, so the J call may be wrong. The CDR3 extends over 18 amino acids. Germline V gene sequence: CDR1 SQVTM, CDR2 ANQGSEA.

The rearrangement links TRBV14 to TRBJ2-1, with 7 bases identical to TRBD2. Germline CDR1 SGHDN, CDR2 FVKESK. The junction had 9 bases not matched to a gene; V was cut back by 5 bases and J by 8 bases. The CDR3 has 14 amino acids. In nucleotides, the CDR3 is TGTGCCAGCAGCGATCAATCCCGGGGGGATGAGCAGTTCTTC. Protein: CASSDQSRGDEQFF. Supplemented by reference TRBV14 and TRBJ2-1, the full variable domain reads EAGVTQFPSHSVIEKGQTVTLRCDPISGHDNLYWYRRVMGKEIKFLLHFVKESKQDESGMPNNRFLAERTGGTYSTLKVQPAELEDSGVYFCASSDQSRGDEQFFGPGTRLTVL.

The rearrangement links TRBV7-2 to TRBJ2-1; D may correspond to TRBD1 or TRBD2 (5 bases each). Germline loops: CDR1 SGHTA, CDR2 FQGNSA. V gave up 5 bases and J gave up 9 bases, with 14 bases separating them. The length of the CDR3 is 13 residues. CDR3 amino acids: CASSPKPGREQFF. In DNA, the CDR3 is TGTGCCAGCAGCCCTAAACCGGGACGTGAGCAGTTCTTC. The whole variable domain, remainder taken from reference TRBV7-2 and TRBJ2-1, is GAGVSQSPSNKVTEKGKDVELRCDPISGHTALYWYRQSLGQGLEFLIYFQGNSAPDKSGLPSDRFSAERTGGSVSTLTIQRTQQEDSAVYLCASSPKPGREQFFGPGTRLTVL.

This clonotype was recorded a few times. The chain combines TRBV6-2 or TRBV6-3 with TRBJ2-3; TRBD2 matches 11 bases. Germline V CDR1 and CDR2: MNHEY, SVGEGT. Trimming cost V 8 bases and J 5 bases; bases outside gene matches: 3. The CDR3 is 13 residues long. CDR3 DNA sequence: TGTGCCAGCTTCGGACTAGCGGGAGATACGCAGTATTTT. This encodes CASFGLAGDTQYF.

The J gene is TRBJ2-2, the V gene TRBV7-2; 10 bases align to TRBD2. Germline V gene data show CDR1 as SGHTA and CDR2 as FQGNSA. V gave up 2 bases and J gave up 6 bases; unmatched junction bases: 3. This CDR3 is 15 amino acids long. The CDR3 loop reads CASSLRTSGAGELFF. Written as DNA, the CDR3 is TGTGCCAGCAGCTTAAGGACTAGCGGCGCCGGGGAGCTGTTTTTT.

The sample holds a few counts of this clonotype. A read error may be the cause here, since a much bigger clone is one base away. This chain uses TRBV6-6 with TRBJ2-5; D uncertain. The length of the CDR3 is 12 residues. V lost 6 bases and J 1 base, leaving 6 bases between the germline ends. Germline CDR1 MNHNY, CDR2 SVGAGI (reference sequence). Here the CDR3 reads CASRYIQETQYF. CDR3 DNA sequence: TGTGCCAGCAGGTATATCCAAGAGACCCAGTACTTC.

The V call is TRBV6-1, the J call TRBJ1-2; D not certain. Germline V CDR1 and CDR2: MNHNS, SASEGT. The CDR3 sequence is 13 residues long. The V gene lost 1 base and the J gene lost 4 bases, with 7 bases spanning the gap. The CDR3: CASSEDFTYGYTF. The CDR3 DNA is TGTGCCAGCAGTGAAGATTTTACCTATGGCTACACCTTC.

In its sample, this clonotype was seen many times. The gene calls are TRBV6-1 and TRBJ1-2, with 7 bases lining up with TRBD1. Per the germline V gene, CDR1 is MNHNS and CDR2 is SASEGT. V shed 7 bases, J shed 2 bases, and the junction held 4 bases outside the gene matches. CDR3 length equals 13 residues. CDR3 protein: CASNGQENYGYTF. For the CDR3, the DNA is TGTGCCAGCAACGGACAGGAGAACTATGGCTACACCTTC.